The T cell receptor beta chain described here comes from a study of blood T cell repertoires in COVID-19. Background on the study: T cells, B-cell-depleted T cells, or PBMCs provided the cDNA or gDNA that served as material.

The length of the CDR3 is 13 residues. The germline gives CDR1 SGHTA, CDR2 FQGNSA. Trimming stripped 5 bases from V and 4 bases from J, with 12 bases between. Clones were sequenced by immunoSEQ multiplex PCR, and TCRdb holds only the in-frame ones, with some missing. The sample lists 200,000 to 250,000 clones, just over 85% occurring once. The specimen was peripheral blood. The genes are TRBV7-2 and TRBJ2-7; unclear D gene. This receptor was identified in a man aged 50 to 60 with acute or convalescent COVID-19. This CDR3 is CASSVGSPYEQYF. The CDR3 coding sequence is TGTGCCAGCAGCGTCGGGTCCCCATACGAGCAGTACTTC.